This TCR beta chain was identified in a study of human T cells and chemical hapten exposure. TCRdb recomputed calls from the RACE reads with MiXCR, one row per CDR3 protein. In the table there are approximately 74,000 distinct CDR3 sequences, about 32% of which are singletons. This sample's time point: patch test 1, 2 weeks after DPC sensitization. As to treatment: therapeutic diphenylcyclopropenone sensitization with weekly scalp DPC. At patch-test visits, sampling came before the patch test. The material sequenced was whole blood, taken in connection with sensitization to the hapten diphenylcyclopropenone (DPC). The source is a man aged 40-50 years with alopecia areata. Some clones in this sample may be carry-over from other donors' samples.

The CDR3 reads CASSLADRIGEGYTF. The CDR3 nucleotides are TGTGCCAGCAGCTTGGCCGACAGGATTGGGGAAGGCTACACCTTC. This chain connects TRBV5-5 to TRBJ1-2, with D possibly matching TRBD1 (6 bases). The CDR3 loop spans 15 amino acids. The V end was cut by 0 bases, the J end by 8 bases, with 17 bases between. Germline V gene lookup returns CDR1 SGHKS and CDR2 YYEKEE (reference sequence). Filled out from reference TRBV5-5 and TRBJ1-2, the complete variable domain reads DAGVTQSPTHLIKTRGQQVTLRCSPISGHKSVSWYQQVLGQGPQFIFQYYEKEERGRGNFPDRFSARQFPNYSSELNVNALLLGDSALYLCASSLADRIGEGYTFGSGTRLTVV.